The table lists the clone carrying this TCR beta chain with a few counts. What it binds is unknown. The entry originates in a study of blood T cells in healthy people across ages. General observations from the study: Comparison with aged donors showed that long-lived donors had more naive CD4+ cells and higher diversity. Naive T cell percentage by flow cytometry tracked strongly with beta diversity.

Using a J-beta primer mix together with a sample-barcoded 5' primer, a second PCR was run for about 6 to 12 cycles. One entry per CDR3 protein, called by TCRdb with MiXCR from the 5' RACE reads. The table shows 780,000 or so distinct CDR3 sequences, with less than 70% occurring only once. This CDR3 comprises 15 residues. V gave up 5 bases and J gave up 1 base, with 13 bases separating them. This rearrangement joins TRBV12-3 or TRBV12-4 to TRBJ2-3; possible D gene TRBD2, 5 bases. The TCR was taken from an elderly man in good health. The material sequenced was blood. The CDR3 reads CASSLPTRGTDTQYF. CDR3 DNA sequence: TGTGCCAGCAGTCTACCCACGCGGGGCACAGATACGCAGTATTTT.